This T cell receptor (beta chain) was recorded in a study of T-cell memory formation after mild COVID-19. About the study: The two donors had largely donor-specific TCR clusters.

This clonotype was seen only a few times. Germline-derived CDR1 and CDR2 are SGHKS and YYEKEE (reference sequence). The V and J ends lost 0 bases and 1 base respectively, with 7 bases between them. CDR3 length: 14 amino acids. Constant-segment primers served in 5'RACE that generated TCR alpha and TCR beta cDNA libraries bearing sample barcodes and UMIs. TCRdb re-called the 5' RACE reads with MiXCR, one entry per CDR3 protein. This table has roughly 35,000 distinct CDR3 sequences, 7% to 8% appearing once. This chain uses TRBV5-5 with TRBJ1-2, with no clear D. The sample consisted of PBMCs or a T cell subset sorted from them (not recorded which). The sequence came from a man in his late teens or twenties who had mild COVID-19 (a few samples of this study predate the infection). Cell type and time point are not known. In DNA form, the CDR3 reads TGTGCCAGCAGCTTGGACGTAAATAACTATGGCTACACCTTC. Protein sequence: CASSLDVNNYGYTF.